This entry is about one T cell receptor beta chain. What it binds is unknown. The record originates from a study of Graves' ophthalmopathy and Graves' hyperthyroidism. The study, taken as a whole, reports: Most thyroid clonotypes expanded beyond 0.001 frequency were also found in blood.

RNA transcripts provided the template for amplifying TCR beta CDR3 regions. Second-round multiplex PCR came after first-round RT-PCR with HTBI primers. TCRdb re-derived calls from the multiplex PCR reads in MiXCR, one entry per CDR3 protein. The sample contains about 740,000 distinct CDR3 sequences, 40% of which appear only once. V dropped 1 base and J dropped 1; count of bases not matched to a gene: 2. The CDR3 length is 16 residues. Germline CDR1 reads LNHNV; CDR2 reads YYDKDF (reference sequence). Diagnosis was based on clinical symptoms, serum thyroxine, TRAb, thyroid ultrasound and orbital computed tomography.

The V and J genes are TRBV15 and TRBJ2-3, with 10 bases fitting TRBD2. The sample was peripheral blood. This TCR derives from an adult man with Graves' ophthalmopathy. CDR3 in DNA: TGTGCCACCAGCAGAGGACTAGCGGGCGGCACAGATACGCAGTATTTT. It yields the protein CATSRGLAGGTDTQYF.